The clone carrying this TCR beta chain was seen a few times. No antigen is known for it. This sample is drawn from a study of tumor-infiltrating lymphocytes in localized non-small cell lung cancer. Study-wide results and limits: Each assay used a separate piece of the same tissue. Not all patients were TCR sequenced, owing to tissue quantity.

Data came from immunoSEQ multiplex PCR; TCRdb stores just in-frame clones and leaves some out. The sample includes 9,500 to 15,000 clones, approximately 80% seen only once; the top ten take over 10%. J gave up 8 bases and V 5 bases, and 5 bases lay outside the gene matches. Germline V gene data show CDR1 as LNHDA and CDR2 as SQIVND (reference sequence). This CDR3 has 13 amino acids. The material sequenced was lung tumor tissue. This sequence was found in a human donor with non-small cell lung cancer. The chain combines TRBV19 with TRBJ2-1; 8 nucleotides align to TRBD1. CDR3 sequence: CASSVTGGDEQFF. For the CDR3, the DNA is TGTGCCAGTAGTGTAACAGGGGGAGATGAGCAGTTCTTC. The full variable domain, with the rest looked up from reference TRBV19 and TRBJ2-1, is DGGITQSPKYLFRKEGQNVTLSCEQNLNHDAMYWYRQDPGQGLRLIYYSQIVNDFQKGDIAEGYSVSREKKESFPLTVTSAQKNPTAFYLCASSVTGGDEQFFGPGTRLTVL.